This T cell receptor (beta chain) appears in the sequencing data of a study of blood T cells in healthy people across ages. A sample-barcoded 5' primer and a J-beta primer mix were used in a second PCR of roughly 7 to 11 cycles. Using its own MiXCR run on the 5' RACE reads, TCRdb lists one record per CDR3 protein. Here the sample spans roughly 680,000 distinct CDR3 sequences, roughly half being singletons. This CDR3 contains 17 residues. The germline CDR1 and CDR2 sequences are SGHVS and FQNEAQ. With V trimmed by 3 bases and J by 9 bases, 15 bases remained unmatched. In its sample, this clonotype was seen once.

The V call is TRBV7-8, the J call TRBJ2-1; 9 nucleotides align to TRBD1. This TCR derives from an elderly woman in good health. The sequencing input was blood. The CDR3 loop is CASSFPPRDRVKVEQFF. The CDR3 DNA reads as TGTGCCAGCAGCTTTCCCCCTCGGGACAGGGTTAAGGTTGAGCAGTTCTTC. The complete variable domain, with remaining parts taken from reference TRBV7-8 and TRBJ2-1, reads GAGVSQSPRYKVAKRGQDVALRCDPISGHVSLFWYQQALGQGPEFLTYFQNEAQLDKSGLPSDRFFAERPEGSVSTLKIQRTQQEDSAVYLCASSFPPRDRVKVEQFFGPGTRLTVL.